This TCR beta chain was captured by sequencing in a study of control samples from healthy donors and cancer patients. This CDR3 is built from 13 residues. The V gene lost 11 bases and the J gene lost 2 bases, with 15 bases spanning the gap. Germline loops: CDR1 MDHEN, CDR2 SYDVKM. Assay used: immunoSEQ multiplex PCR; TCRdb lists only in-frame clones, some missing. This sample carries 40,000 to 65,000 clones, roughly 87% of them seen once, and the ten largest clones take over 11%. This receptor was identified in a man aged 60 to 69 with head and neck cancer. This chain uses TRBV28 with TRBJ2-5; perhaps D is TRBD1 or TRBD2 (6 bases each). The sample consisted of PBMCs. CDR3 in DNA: TGTGCCGGAGGGGGTCCCAATCAAGAGACCCAGTACTTC. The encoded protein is CAGGGPNQETQYF.